This TCR beta chain appears in the sequencing data of a study of T-cell reconstitution after alpha-beta-depleted transplantation in children. Germline V gives CDR1 SQVTM, CDR2 ANQGSEA. Trimming cost V 2 bases and J 4 bases, with 7 bases left between them. The CDR3 has 12 amino acids. A TCRbeta library incorporating unique molecular identifiers was prepared. From the PCR reads, TCRdb called clonotypes with MiXCR, one entry per CDR3 protein. This table holds about 500,000 distinct CDR3 sequences, roughly 33% found once. The chain uses TRBV29-1 and TRBJ2-3; D uncertain. This receptor was identified in a human donor who donated a stem cell graft to a child with aplastic anemia. The sample consisted of PBMCs from the stem cell graft donor, taken from the stem cell graft. CDR3 residues: CSVEPPADTQYF. The CDR3 DNA reads TGCAGCGTTGAACCCCCGGCAGATACGCAGTATTTT.